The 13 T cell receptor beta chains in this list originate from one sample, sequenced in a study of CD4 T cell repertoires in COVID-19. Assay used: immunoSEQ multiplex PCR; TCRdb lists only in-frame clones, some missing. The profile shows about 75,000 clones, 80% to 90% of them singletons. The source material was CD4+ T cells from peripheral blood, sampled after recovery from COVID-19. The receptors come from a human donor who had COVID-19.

For the CDR3, the DNA is TGTGCCAGCAGCCCGGGACAGGGTTTTAGTGAAAAACTGTTTTTT. The encoded protein is CASSPGQGFSEKLFF. The chain is built from TRBV11-2 and TRBJ1-4; TRBD1 aligns across 9 bases. V shed 5 bases and J 7 bases; nucleotides not matched to a gene: 8. Per germline, CDR1 SGHAT and CDR2 FQNNGV. This CDR3 spans 15 amino acids.

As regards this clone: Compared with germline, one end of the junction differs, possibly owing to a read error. The CDR3 sequence is CASSLDYGVEDF. The CDR3 nucleotides read TGTGCCAGCAGCTTAGATTACGGAGTCGAGGACTTC. The V and J genes are TRBV7-9 and TRBJ2-7; D remains unclear. Germline V CDR1 and CDR2: SEHNR, FQNEAQ (reference sequence). CDR3 length equals 12 residues.

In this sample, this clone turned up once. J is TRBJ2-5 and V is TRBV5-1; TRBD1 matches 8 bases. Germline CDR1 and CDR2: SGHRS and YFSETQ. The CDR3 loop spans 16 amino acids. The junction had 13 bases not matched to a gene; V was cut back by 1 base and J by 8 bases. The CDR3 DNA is TGCGCCAGCAGCTTGTCCTCTGGACAGGGAGGCGTTACCCAGTACTTC. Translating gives CASSLSSGQGGVTQYF.

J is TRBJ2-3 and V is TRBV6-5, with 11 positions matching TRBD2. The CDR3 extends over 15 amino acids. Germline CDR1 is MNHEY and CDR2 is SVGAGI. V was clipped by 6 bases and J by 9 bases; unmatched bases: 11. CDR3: CASRNSGTSGNTQYF. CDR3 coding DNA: TGTGCCAGCAGAAATTCCGGGACTAGCGGCAACACGCAGTATTTT.

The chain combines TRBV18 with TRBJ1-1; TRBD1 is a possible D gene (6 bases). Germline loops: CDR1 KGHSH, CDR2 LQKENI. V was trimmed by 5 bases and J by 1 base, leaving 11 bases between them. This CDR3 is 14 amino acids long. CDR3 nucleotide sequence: TGTGCCAGCTCATCTACGGGACAGAACACTGAAGCTTTCTTT. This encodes CASSSTGQNTEAFF.

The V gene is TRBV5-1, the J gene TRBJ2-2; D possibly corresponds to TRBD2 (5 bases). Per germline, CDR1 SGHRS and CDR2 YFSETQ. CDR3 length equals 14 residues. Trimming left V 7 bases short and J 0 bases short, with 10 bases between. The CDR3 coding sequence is TGCGCCAGCCAGGAGGCCCCGAACACCGGGGAGCTGTTTTTT. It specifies CASQEAPNTGELFF.

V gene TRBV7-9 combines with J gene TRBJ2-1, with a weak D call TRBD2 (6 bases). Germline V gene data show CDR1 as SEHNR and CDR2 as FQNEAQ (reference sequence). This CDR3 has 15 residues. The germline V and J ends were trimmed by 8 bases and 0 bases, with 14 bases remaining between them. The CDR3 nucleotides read TGTGCCAGCGCTCAGCGGGCGAGCTCCTACAATGAGCAGTTCTTC. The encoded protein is CASAQRASSYNEQFF.

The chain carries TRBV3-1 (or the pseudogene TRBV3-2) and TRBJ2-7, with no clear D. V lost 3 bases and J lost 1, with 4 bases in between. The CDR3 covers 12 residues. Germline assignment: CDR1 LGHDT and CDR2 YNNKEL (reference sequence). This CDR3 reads CASSQTSYEQYF. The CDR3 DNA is TGTGCCAGCAGCCAGACATCCTACGAGCAGTACTTC.

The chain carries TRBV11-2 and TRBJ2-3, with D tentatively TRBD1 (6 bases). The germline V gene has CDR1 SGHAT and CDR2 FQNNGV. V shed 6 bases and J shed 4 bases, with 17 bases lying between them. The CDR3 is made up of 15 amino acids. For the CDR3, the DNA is TGTGCCAGCAGGGAAACAGGGAGTTGGGCAGATACGCAGTATTTT. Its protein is CASRETGSWADTQYF.

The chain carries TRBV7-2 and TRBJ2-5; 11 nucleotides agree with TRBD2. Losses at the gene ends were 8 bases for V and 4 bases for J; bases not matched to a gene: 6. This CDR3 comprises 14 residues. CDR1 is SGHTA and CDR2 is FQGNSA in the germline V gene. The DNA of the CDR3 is TGTGCCAGCCTTAGCGGGAGGGCCATAGAGACCCAGTACTTC. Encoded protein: CASLSGRAIETQYF.

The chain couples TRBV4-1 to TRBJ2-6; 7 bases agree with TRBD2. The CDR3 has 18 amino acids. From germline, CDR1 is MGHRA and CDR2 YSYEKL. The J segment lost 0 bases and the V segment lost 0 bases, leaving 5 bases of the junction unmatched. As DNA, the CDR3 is TGCGCCAGCAGCCAAGATCCGGGGGGAAGCTCTGGGGCCAACGTCCTGACTTTC. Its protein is CASSQDPGGSSGANVLTF.

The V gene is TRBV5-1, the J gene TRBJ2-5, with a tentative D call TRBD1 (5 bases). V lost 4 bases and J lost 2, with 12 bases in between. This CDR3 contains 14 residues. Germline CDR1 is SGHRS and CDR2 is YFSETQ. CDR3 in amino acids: CASSPVPGQETQYF. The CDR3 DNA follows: TGCGCCAGCAGCCCTGTCCCAGGGCAAGAGACCCAGTACTTC.

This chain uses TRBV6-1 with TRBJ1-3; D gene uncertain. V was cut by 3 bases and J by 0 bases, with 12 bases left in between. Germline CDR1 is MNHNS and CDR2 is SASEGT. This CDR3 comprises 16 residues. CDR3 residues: CASSEDLWRSGNTIYF. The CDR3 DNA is TGTGCCAGCAGTGAGGACCTATGGCGCTCTGGAAACACCATATATTTT.